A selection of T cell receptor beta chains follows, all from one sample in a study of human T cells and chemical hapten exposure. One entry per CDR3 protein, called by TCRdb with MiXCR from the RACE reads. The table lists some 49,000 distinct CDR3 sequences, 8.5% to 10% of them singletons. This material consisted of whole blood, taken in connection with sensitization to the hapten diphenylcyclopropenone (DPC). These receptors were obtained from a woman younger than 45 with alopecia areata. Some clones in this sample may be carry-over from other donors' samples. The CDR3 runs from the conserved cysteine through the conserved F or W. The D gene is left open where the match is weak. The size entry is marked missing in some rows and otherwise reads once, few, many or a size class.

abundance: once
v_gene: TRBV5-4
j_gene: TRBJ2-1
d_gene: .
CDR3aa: CASSPSLADNYNEQFF
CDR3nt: TGTGCCAGCAGCCCCTCACTAGCAGATAACTACAATGAGCAGTTCTTC

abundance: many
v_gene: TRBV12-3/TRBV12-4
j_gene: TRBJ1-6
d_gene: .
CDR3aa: CASSPHGFSYNSPLHF
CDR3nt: TGTGCCAGCAGCCCCCACGGGTTCTCCTATAATTCACCCCTCCACTTT

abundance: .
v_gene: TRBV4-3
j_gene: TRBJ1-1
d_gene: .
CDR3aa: CASSQSRGVLTEAFF
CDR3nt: TGCGCCAGCAGCCAATCTAGGGGAGTTCTTACTGAAGCTTTCTTT

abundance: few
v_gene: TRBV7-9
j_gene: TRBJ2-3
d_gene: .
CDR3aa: CASSLIDTQYF
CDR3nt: TGTGCCAGCAGCTTAATAGATACGCAGTATTTT

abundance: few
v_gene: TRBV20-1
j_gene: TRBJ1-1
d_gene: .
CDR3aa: CSASKMNTEAFF
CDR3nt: TGCAGTGCTAGTAAGATGAACACTGAAGCTTTCTTT

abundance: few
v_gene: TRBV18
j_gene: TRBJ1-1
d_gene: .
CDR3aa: CASSTNRDTEAFF
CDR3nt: TGTGCCAGCTCAACAAACAGGGACACTGAAGCTTTCTTT

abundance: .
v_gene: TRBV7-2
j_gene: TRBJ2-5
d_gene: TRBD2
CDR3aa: CASSGGTSSGETQYF
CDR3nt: TGTGCCAGCAGCGGAGGGACTAGCAGCGGCGAGACCCAGTACTTC

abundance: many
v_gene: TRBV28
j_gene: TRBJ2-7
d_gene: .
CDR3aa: CASEGTTYEQYF
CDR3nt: TGTGCCAGTGAGGGGACAACCTACGAGCAGTACTTC

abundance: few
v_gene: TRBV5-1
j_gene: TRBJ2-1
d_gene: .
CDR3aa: CASSTVFSSYNEQFF
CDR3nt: TGCGCCAGCAGCACGGTATTTAGCTCCTACAATGAGCAGTTCTTC

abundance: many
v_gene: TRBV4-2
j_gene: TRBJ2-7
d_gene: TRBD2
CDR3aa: CASSRKAGGEQYF
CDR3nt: TGTGCCAGCAGCCGGAAGGCGGGGGGCGAGCAGTACTTC

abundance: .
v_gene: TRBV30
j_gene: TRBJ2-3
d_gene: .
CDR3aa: CAWSDSYTDTQYF
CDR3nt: TGTGCCTGGAGTGATTCATACACAGATACGCAGTATTTT

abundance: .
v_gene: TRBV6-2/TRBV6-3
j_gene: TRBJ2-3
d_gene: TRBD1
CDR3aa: CAARDRVPDTQYF
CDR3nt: TGTGCGGCCCGGGACAGGGTCCCAGATACGCAGTATTTT

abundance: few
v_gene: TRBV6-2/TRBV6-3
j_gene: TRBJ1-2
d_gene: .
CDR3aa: CASSPPGPVEKPFYGYTF
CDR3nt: TGTGCCAGCAGTCCCCCCGGGCCCGTTGAAAAGCCCTTCTATGGCTACACCTTC

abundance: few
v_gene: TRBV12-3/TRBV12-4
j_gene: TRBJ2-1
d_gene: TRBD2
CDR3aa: CASSTLTSGGNEQFF
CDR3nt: TGTGCCAGCAGCACACTCACTAGCGGGGGCAATGAGCAGTTCTTC

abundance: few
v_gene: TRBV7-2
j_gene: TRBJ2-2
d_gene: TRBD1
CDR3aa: CASSLGGVGQVYTGELFF
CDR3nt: TGTGCCAGCAGCTTAGGCGGGGTGGGACAGGTCTACACCGGGGAGCTGTTTTTT

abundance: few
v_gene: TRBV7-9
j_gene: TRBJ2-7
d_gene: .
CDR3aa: CASSLGGSAYEQYF
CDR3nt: TGTGCCAGCAGCTTAGGGGGATCTGCCTACGAGCAGTACTTC

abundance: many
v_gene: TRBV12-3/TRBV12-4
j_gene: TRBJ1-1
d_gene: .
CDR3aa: CASSRTANTEAFF
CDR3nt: TGTGCCAGCAGCAGGACGGCGAACACTGAAGCTTTCTTT

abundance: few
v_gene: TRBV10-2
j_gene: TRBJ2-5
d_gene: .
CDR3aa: CASSEGGQETQYF
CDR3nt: TGCGCCAGCAGTGAGGGCGGACAAGAGACCCAGTACTTC

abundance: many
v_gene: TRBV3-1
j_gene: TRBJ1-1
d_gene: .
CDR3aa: CASSRNTEAFF
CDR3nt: TGTGCCAGCAGCCGTAACACTGAAGCTTTCTTT

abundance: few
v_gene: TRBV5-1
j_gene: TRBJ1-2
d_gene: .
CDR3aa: CASSLTASDYGYTF
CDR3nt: TGCGCCAGCAGCTTGACAGCTAGCGACTATGGCTACACCTTC

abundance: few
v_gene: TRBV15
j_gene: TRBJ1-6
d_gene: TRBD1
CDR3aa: CATSTGTGGTPLHF
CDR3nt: TGTGCCACCAGCACCGGGACAGGGGGAACACCCCTCCACTTT

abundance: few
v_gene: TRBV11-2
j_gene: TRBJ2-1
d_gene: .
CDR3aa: CASSLVGNEQFF
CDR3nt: TGTGCCAGCAGCTTAGTGGGGAATGAGCAGTTCTTC

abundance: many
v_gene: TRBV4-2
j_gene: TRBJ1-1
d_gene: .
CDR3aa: CASSSAVGTEAFF
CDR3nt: TGTGCCAGCAGCTCGGCCGTGGGTACTGAAGCTTTCTTT

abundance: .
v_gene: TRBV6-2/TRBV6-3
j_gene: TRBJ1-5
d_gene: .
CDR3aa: CASSFGGPGLGQPQHF
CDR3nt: TGTGCCAGCAGTTTTGGGGGCCCGGGGTTGGGACAGCCCCAGCATTTT

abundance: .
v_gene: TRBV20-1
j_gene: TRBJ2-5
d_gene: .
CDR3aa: CSASFPRQETQYF
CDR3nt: TGCAGTGCTAGTTTCCCCAGACAAGAGACCCAGTACTTC

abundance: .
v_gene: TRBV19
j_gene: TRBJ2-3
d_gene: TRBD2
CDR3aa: CASKRGPYTDTQYF
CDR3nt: TGTGCCAGTAAGCGGGGGCCGTACACAGATACGCAGTATTTT

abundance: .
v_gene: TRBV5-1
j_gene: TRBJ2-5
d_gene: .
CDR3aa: CASSLVRGGVGLQETQYF
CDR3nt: TGCGCCAGCAGCTTGGTCAGGGGAGGGGTCGGTTTACAAGAGACCCAGTACTTC

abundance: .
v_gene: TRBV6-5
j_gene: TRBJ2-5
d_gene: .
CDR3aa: CASSYSPGPKETQYF
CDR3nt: TGTGCCAGCAGTTACTCCCCGGGCCCGAAAGAGACCCAGTACTTC

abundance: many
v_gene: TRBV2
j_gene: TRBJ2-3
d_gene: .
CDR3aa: CASSEFVEADTQYF
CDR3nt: TGTGCCAGCAGTGAATTTGTAGAAGCGGATACGCAGTATTTT

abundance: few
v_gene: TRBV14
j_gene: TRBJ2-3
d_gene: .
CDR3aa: CASSQVRDGTQYF
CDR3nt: TGTGCCAGCAGCCAAGTTAGAGACGGTACGCAGTATTTT

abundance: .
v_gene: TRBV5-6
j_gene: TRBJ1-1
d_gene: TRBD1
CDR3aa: CASSGGTAHHHEAFF
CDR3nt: TGTGCCAGCAGCGGGGGGACAGCACACCATCACGAAGCTTTCTTT

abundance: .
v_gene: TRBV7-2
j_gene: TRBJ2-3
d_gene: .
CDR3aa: CASSLDCTDTQYF
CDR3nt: TGTGCCAGCAGCTTAGACTGTACAGATACGCAGTATTTT

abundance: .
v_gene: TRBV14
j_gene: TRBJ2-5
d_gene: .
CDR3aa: CASSLSRVSETQYF
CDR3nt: TGTGCCAGCAGCCTCTCGCGGGTGTCCGAGACCCAGTACTTC

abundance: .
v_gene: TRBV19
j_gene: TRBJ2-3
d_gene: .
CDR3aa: CASGISTDTQYF
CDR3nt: TGTGCCAGTGGTATCAGCACAGATACGCAGTATTTT

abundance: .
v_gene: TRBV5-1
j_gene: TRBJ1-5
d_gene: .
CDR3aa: CASSLSGGSNQPQHF
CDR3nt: TGCGCCAGCAGCTTGTCGGGGGGCAGCAATCAGCCCCAGCATTTT

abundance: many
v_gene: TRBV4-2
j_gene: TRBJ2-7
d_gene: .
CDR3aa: CASSQEGAVTYEQYF
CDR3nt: TGTGCCAGCAGCCAAGAGGGCGCGGTCACCTACGAGCAGTACTTC

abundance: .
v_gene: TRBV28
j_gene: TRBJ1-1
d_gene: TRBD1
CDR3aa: CAIKGGGLEAFF
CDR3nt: TGTGCCATCAAAGGGGGCGGTTTGGAAGCTTTCTTT

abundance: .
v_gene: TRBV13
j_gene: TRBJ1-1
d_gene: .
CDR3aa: CASTVRGEGNTEAFF
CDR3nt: TGTGCCAGCACCGTTCGGGGGGAGGGTAACACTGAAGCTTTCTTT

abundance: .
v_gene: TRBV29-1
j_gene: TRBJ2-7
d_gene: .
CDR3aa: CSAKDFEQYF
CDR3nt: TGCAGCGCAAAGGATTTCGAGCAGTACTTC

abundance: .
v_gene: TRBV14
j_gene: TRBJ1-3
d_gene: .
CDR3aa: CASSPRDRSGNTIYF
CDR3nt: TGTGCCAGCAGCCCTCGGGACCGCTCTGGAAACACCATATATTTT

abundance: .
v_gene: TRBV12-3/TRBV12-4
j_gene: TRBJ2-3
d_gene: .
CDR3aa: CASSILGGQRSTDTQYF
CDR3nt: TGTGCCAGCAGTATTCTGGGGGGGCAACGGAGCACAGATACGCAGTATTTT

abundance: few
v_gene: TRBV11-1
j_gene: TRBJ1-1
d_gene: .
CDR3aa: CASSYAGHNTEAFF
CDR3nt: TGTGCCAGCAGCTACGCTGGACATAACACTGAAGCTTTCTTT

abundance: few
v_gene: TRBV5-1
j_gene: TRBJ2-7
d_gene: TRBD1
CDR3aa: CASSLAMVAGGNYEQYF
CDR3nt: TGCGCCAGCAGCTTGGCCATGGTGGCAGGGGGCAACTACGAGCAGTACTTC

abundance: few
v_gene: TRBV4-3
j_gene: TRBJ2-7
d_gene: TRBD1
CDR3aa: CASSQEGWYEGRTGEQYF
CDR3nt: TGCGCCAGCAGCCAAGAAGGATGGTATGAGGGCAGGACAGGCGAGCAGTACTTC

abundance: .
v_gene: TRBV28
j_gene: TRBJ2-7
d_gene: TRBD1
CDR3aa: CASSFRVTGGEQYF
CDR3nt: TGTGCCAGCAGTTTCCGAGTGACAGGGGGCGAGCAGTACTTC

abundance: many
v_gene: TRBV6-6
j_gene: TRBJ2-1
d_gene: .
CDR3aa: CASRREDDEQFF
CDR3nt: TGTGCCAGCAGACGTGAGGACGATGAGCAGTTCTTC

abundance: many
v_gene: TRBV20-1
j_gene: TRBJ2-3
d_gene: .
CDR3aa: CSARAGRAGDTQYF
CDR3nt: TGCAGTGCTAGAGCGGGCAGGGCAGGAGATACGCAGTATTTT

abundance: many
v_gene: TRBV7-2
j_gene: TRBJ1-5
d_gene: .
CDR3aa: CASSLDFDGEPQHF
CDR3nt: TGTGCCAGCAGCTTAGATTTTGACGGGGAGCCCCAGCATTTT

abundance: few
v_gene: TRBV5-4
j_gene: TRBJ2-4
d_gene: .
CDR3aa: CASSSMSAKNIQYF
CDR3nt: TGTGCCAGCAGCTCAATGTCGGCCAAAAACATTCAGTACTTC

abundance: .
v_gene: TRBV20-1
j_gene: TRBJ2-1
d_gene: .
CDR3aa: CSATTGTPTTNEQFF
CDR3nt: TGCAGTGCTACTACCGGGACTCCCACTACCAATGAGCAGTTCTTC

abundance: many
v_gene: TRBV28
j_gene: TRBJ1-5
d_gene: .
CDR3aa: CASRSGGINSNQPQHF
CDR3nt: TGTGCCAGCAGGTCGGGGGGGATTAATAGCAATCAGCCCCAGCATTTT